The subject of this entry is one T cell receptor (beta chain). The antigen is undetermined. This sample is part of a study of CD8+CD57+ T cells in acquired aplastic anemia. Study-level information: DNA from sorted CD4+ and CD8+ cells averaged roughly 3.4 ug.

V gave up 3 bases and J gave up 5 bases, with 11 bases separating them. The germline gives CDR1 SEHNR, CDR2 FQNEAQ (reference sequence). CDR3 size: 13 residues. Broader study findings: CD8+ Simpson's diversity did not differ significantly between patients and controls.

It was genomic DNA that served as the template for profiling TCR beta VDJ and CDR3. TCRdb ran MiXCR on the reads and lists one entry per CDR3 protein. The data show 150,000 to 200,000 distinct CDR3 sequences, less than 65% seen once. V and J are TRBV7-9 and TRBJ2-7; tentatively, D is TRBD2 (5 bases). This sequence was found in a human donor with severe aplastic anemia or a healthy control (not recorded which). The sequencing sample was made of sorted CD4+, CD8+, or CD8+CD57+ T cells (not recorded which) from PBMCs. CDR3 DNA sequence: TGTGCCAGCAGCTTTCGGTTGGGAGACGAGCAGTACTTC. It encodes CASSFRLGDEQYF.